The 24 T cell receptor beta chains listed next were all sequenced from one sample in a study of blood T cell repertoires in COVID-19. Repertoires were generated with immunoSEQ multiplex PCR, while TCRdb's copy carries only in-frame clones and drops some. The repertoire consists of roughly 29,000 clones, with approximately 85% occurring once and the leading ten covering about 29%. Sequencing was done on a sample of peripheral blood. Receptor source: an elderly woman with COVID-19, enrolled during active disease.

The rearrangement links TRBV15 to TRBJ2-3; D is unresolved. The germline gives CDR1 LNHNV, CDR2 YYDKDF (reference sequence). CDR3 length: 16 residues. Trimming pared 5 bases from V and 0 bases from J, leaving 15 bases between. This CDR3 is CATSRIDTYSTDTQYF. The CDR3 DNA sequence: TGTGCCACCAGCCGAATAGACACCTACAGCACAGATACGCAGTATTTT.

The CDR3 protein is CATGVGGAVDTQYF. The CDR3 DNA reads TGTGCCACGGGGGTCGGGGGGGCCGTAGATACGCAGTATTTT. The V and J genes are TRBV5-4 and TRBJ2-3; 8 bases are shared with TRBD2. CDR3 length: 14 amino acids. CDR1 is SGHNT, CDR2 YYREEE, per germline (reference sequence). J was trimmed by 5 bases and V by 9 bases; bases with no gene match: 11.

The V and J genes are TRBV19 and TRBJ2-2; no clear D gene. This CDR3 spans 14 amino acids. Trimming took off 3 bases at V and 1 base at J, with 6 bases between the two ends. Germline values: CDR1 LNHDA, CDR2 SQIVND (reference sequence). The CDR3 is CASSISVNTGELFF. The CDR3 DNA sequence: TGTGCCAGTAGTATTTCAGTGAACACCGGGGAGCTGTTTTTT.

Only one count was recorded for this clone. The CDR3 bases are TGTGCCAGCAGCTCAAGATCGGGGGAACTTGAGCAGTACTTC. This codes for CASSSRSGELEQYF. The V gene is TRBV5-4, the J gene TRBJ2-7, with D perhaps TRBD2 (6 bases). Trimming stripped 3 bases from V and 7 bases from J, with 17 bases between. The germline V gene has CDR1 SGHNT and CDR2 YYREEE (reference sequence). This CDR3 comprises 14 residues. Combining the CDR3 with reference TRBV5-4 and TRBJ2-7 gives the whole variable domain ETGVTQSPTHLIKTRGQQVTLRCSSQSGHNTVSWYQQALGQGPQFIFQYYREEENGRGNFPPRFSGLQFPNYSSELNVNALELDDSALYLCASSSRSGELEQYFGPGTRLTVT.

The chain joins TRBV11-2 to TRBJ2-1; D unclear. The germline CDR1 and CDR2 sequences are SGHAT and FQNNGV. The CDR3 has 15 residues. Between the trimmed V and J ends, which lost 0 bases and 0 bases, there was a span of 6 bases. The CDR3 bases are TGTGCCAGCAGCTTAGATTTCAGCTCCTACAATGAGCAGTTCTTC. Translated, it gives CASSLDFSSYNEQFF.

The chain recombines TRBV5-4 with TRBJ1-2; 10 bases line up with TRBD1. The CDR3 runs 13 residues. With 4 bases clipped from V and 6 bases from J, the junction kept 3 bases outside the gene matches. Germline lookup yields CDR1 SGHNT and CDR2 YYREEE (reference sequence). The CDR3 bases are TGTGCCAGCAGCCCTGACAGGGGGCATGGCTACACCTTC. Translation: CASSPDRGHGYTF.

The rearrangement uses TRBV7-6 and TRBJ1-2; TRBD1 matches 7 bases. Per the germline V gene, CDR1 is SGHVS and CDR2 is FNYEAQ. The CDR3 runs to 16 residues. The trim removed 0 bases at V and 4 bases at J, leaving 8 bases unmatched. The CDR3 DNA reads TGTGCCAGCAGCTTAGCACCAGGGACAGACTCCTATGGCTACACCTTC. This translates into CASSLAPGTDSYGYTF.

This chain joins TRBV5-1 and TRBJ1-2; 7 bases map to TRBD1. The CDR3 totals 14 residues. V gave up 4 bases and J gave up 6 bases; unmatched junction bases: 9. The germline gives CDR1 SGHRS, CDR2 YFSETQ. The CDR3 protein is CASSLGTDLNGYTF. The CDR3 coding sequence is TGCGCCAGCAGCCTAGGGACAGACCTTAATGGCTACACCTTC.

This clone was recorded only once. The rearrangement joins TRBV11-2 to TRBJ2-6; D unclear. V lost 5 bases and J 0 bases, leaving 8 bases between the germline ends. Germline CDR1 is SGHAT and CDR2 is FQNNGV. The CDR3 totals 15 residues. CDR3: CASSPVSSGANVLTF. The CDR3 DNA reads TGTGCCAGCAGCCCTGTTAGCTCTGGGGCCAACGTCCTGACTTTC. The full variable domain, rest sourced from reference TRBV11-2 and TRBJ2-6, is EAGVAQSPRYKIIEKRQSVAFWCNPISGHATLYWYQQILGQGPKLLIQFQNNGVVDDSQLPKDRFSAERLKGVDSTLKIQPAKLEDSAVYLCASSPVSSGANVLTFGAGSRLTVL.

This chain connects TRBV5-1 to TRBJ2-1, with TRBD2 identical over 8 bases. CDR1 and CDR2 from the germline V gene are SGHRS and YFSETQ. The CDR3 length is 16 residues. V lost 1 base and J lost 2; bases outside the gene matches: 5. The CDR3 reads CASSLNSGGTYNEQFF. The CDR3 region has the DNA TGCGCCAGCAGCTTGAATTCGGGGGGGACCTACAATGAGCAGTTCTTC.

The chain carries TRBV5-1 and TRBJ2-3; D is uncertain. Trimming removed 1 base from V and 0 bases from J, with 3 bases in between. The CDR3 runs 13 residues. Germline V gene lookup returns CDR1 SGHRS and CDR2 YFSETQ. The chain's CDR3 is CASSLPSTDTQYF. CDR3 coding DNA: TGCGCCAGCAGCTTGCCTAGCACAGATACGCAGTATTTT.

The rearrangement joins TRBV7-3 to TRBJ2-2, with a weak D call TRBD2 (5 bases). Germline V CDR1 and CDR2: SGHTA, FQGTGA. This CDR3 spans 16 amino acids. V lost 2 bases and J 2 bases, leaving 12 bases between the germline ends. CDR3 in DNA: TGTGCCAGCAGCTTACTTGCGGGCCCAAACACCGGGGAGCTGTTTTTT. Amino acids: CASSLLAGPNTGELFF.

This chain links TRBV30 with TRBJ2-3; 14 bases map to TRBD2. The CDR3 covers 18 residues. CDR1 and CDR2 (germline): GTSNPN, SVGIG (reference sequence). V dropped 2 bases and J dropped 4; count of bases not matched to a gene: 11. DNA for the CDR3: TGTGCCTGGAGTACTGGAAGACTAGCGGGGGGGAACGCAGATACGCAGTATTTT. It codes for CAWSTGRLAGGNADTQYF.

J is TRBJ2-7 and V is TRBV3-1 (or the pseudogene TRBV3-2); 11 positions match TRBD2. This CDR3 has 14 residues. Germline V gene data show CDR1 as LGHDT and CDR2 as YNNKEL (reference sequence). With 3 bases clipped from V and 4 bases from J, the junction kept 2 bases outside the gene matches. CDR3 sequence reads: CASSHSGGAYEQYF. As DNA, the CDR3 is TGTGCCAGCAGCCATAGCGGGGGGGCGTACGAGCAGTACTTC.

The V and J genes are TRBV11-2 and TRBJ2-1, with TRBD1 identical over 7 bases. With V trimmed by 2 bases and J by 0 bases, 7 bases remained unmatched. The CDR3 extends over 17 amino acids. In germline, CDR1 is SGHAT, CDR2 FQNNGV. This chain's CDR3 is CASSLLRGQSSYNEQFF. CDR3 in DNA: TGTGCCAGCAGCTTATTAAGGGGGCAGAGCTCCTACAATGAGCAGTTCTTC. The full variable domain, with the rest looked up from reference TRBV11-2 and TRBJ2-1, is EAGVAQSPRYKIIEKRQSVAFWCNPISGHATLYWYQQILGQGPKLLIQFQNNGVVDDSQLPKDRFSAERLKGVDSTLKIQPAKLEDSAVYLCASSLLRGQSSYNEQFFGPGTRLTVL.

The chain links TRBV19 to TRBJ2-7; D ambiguous. V was clipped by 5 bases and J by 1 base, with 9 bases between them. Per germline, CDR1 LNHDA and CDR2 SQIVND (reference sequence). The CDR3 has 13 residues. CDR3 protein: CASSLTVSYEQYF. CDR3 sequence (DNA): TGTGCCAGTAGTTTGACTGTATCCTACGAGCAGTACTTC.

V usage is TRBV7-2 and J usage is TRBJ1-2, with D possibly being TRBD1 (6 bases). Germline values: CDR1 SGHTA, CDR2 FQGNSA. The V gene lost 5 bases and the J gene lost 4 bases, with 11 bases spanning the gap. The CDR3 contains 13 residues. CDR3 nucleotide sequence: TGTGCCAGCAGCCCCGGGACATCCTATGGCTACACCTTC. This encodes CASSPGTSYGYTF.

This rearrangement joins TRBV11-2 to TRBJ2-5; TRBD1 might be the D (6 bases). The CDR3 loop spans 18 amino acids. Germline CDR1 and CDR2: SGHAT and FQNNGV. Trimming stripped 4 bases from V and 2 bases from J, with 23 bases between. The CDR3 loop is CASSSGYRVRRSQETQYF. CDR3 nucleotides: TGTGCCAGCAGCTCAGGTTACAGGGTGCGGCGCTCGCAAGAGACCCAGTACTTC.

The genes are TRBV2 and TRBJ1-2, with D hard to call. CDR3 length: 14 residues. CDR1 and CDR2 (germline): SNHLY, FYNNEI. Deletions cut 1 base from V and 8 bases from J, with 14 bases between. Here the CDR3 reads CASSEGRVPDGYTF. In DNA form, the CDR3 reads TGTGCCAGCAGTGAAGGGAGGGTTCCCGACGGCTACACCTTC.

The chain carries TRBV4-1 and TRBJ2-7, with TRBD2 as a possible D gene (6 bases). CDR3 length equals 17 residues. Germline CDR1 reads MGHRA; CDR2 reads YSYEKL. With 0 bases removed from V and 0 bases from J, the gap between germline ends came to 15 bases. The CDR3: CASSQESGGRLSYEQYF. CDR3 nucleotides: TGCGCCAGCAGCCAAGAAAGTGGAGGGAGGCTCTCCTACGAGCAGTACTTC.

The chain couples TRBV9 to TRBJ2-3; 8 nucleotides line up with TRBD1. The trim removed 0 bases at V and 2 bases at J, leaving 8 bases unmatched. Looked up from germline, CDR1 is SGDLS and CDR2 is YYNGEE. CDR3 size: 17 residues. In DNA, the CDR3 is TGTGCCAGCAGCGTAGCTGGGGGACAGGTCATCACAGATACGCAGTATTTT. Amino acids: CASSVAGGQVITDTQYF.

This chain connects TRBV6-5 to TRBJ1-1, with D perhaps TRBD1 (5 bases). Trimming stripped 5 bases from V and 4 bases from J, with 14 bases between. From germline, CDR1 is MNHEY and CDR2 SVGAGI. This CDR3 region has 14 residues. The CDR3 sequence: CASSQRQTFTEAFF. The CDR3 nucleotides are TGTGCCAGCAGTCAGCGACAGACTTTCACTGAAGCTTTCTTT.

This clone has only one observation. The chain has TRBV5-1 and TRBJ2-6; 7 bases are a match to TRBD1. The CDR3 has 15 residues. CDR1 and CDR2 (germline): SGHRS, YFSETQ. V lost 4 bases to trimming and J lost 4 bases; unmatched junction nucleotides: 5. CDR3 region: CASSLTGVGANVLTF. Here the CDR3 DNA reads TGCGCCAGCAGCCTCACAGGGGTCGGGGCCAACGTCCTGACTTTC.

The count of this clone is one. The chain links TRBV15 to TRBJ2-3, with 11 bases identical to TRBD2. This CDR3 has 15 residues. V shed 0 bases, J shed 12 bases, and the junction held 8 bases outside the gene matches. Germline values: CDR1 LNHNV, CDR2 YYDKDF (reference sequence). This CDR3 reads CATSRDSASGGSQYF. For the CDR3, the DNA is TGTGCCACCAGCAGAGATTCGGCTAGCGGGGGGTCCCAGTATTTT. Looking up the rest from reference TRBV15 and TRBJ2-3 gives the full variable domain: DAMVIQNPRYQVTQFGKPVTLSCSQTLNHNVMYWYQQKSSQAPKLLFHYYDKDFNNEADTPDNFQSRRPNTSFCFLDIRSPGLGDTAMYLCATSRDSASGGSQYFGPGTRLTVL.